The 24 T cell receptor beta chains below come from one sample, sequenced in a study of T-cell reconstitution after alpha-beta-depleted transplantation in children. Library preparation (for TCRbeta) was performed with unique molecular identifiers. In TCRdb, the PCR reads were re-called with MiXCR into one record per CDR3 protein. The table has hundreds of thousands of distinct CDR3 sequences, 12% seen once. The sequencing used PBMCs from the stem cell graft donor, collected from the stem cell graft. These receptors were taken from a human donor who donated a stem cell graft to a child with acute lymphoblastic leukemia.

The chain links TRBV30 to TRBJ2-4; D gene uncertain. V was shortened by 4 bases and J by 0 bases, with 13 bases between the two germline ends. Per germline, CDR1 GTSNPN and CDR2 SVGIG (reference sequence). CDR3 length: 15 residues. CDR3 loop: CAWIEQNGAKNIQYF. CDR3 coding DNA: TGTGCCTGGATCGAGCAGAACGGAGCCAAAAACATTCAGTACTTC.

This clonotype was recorded a few times. The V gene is TRBV5-1, the J gene TRBJ2-7; D may be TRBD1 or TRBD2 (5 bases each). There are 13 residues in the CDR3. V was shortened by 3 bases and J by 3 bases, with 10 bases between the two germline ends. CDR1 SGHRS and CDR2 YFSETQ come from the germline V gene. This CDR3 is CASSWGSGYEQYF. The CDR3 bases are TGCGCCAGCAGCTGGGGGAGCGGCTACGAGCAGTACTTC.

In this sample, this clonotype turned up many times. The chain couples TRBV9 to TRBJ2-1; no clear D. V was trimmed by 0 bases and J by 5 bases, leaving 6 bases between them. In germline, CDR1 is SGDLS, CDR2 YYNGEE. This CDR3 contains 13 residues. This CDR3 is CASSVGADNEQFF. In DNA form, the CDR3 reads TGTGCCAGCAGCGTAGGGGCCGACAATGAGCAGTTCTTC.

This clonotype was observed a handful of times. J is TRBJ1-2 and V is TRBV12-3 or TRBV12-4; D is uncertain. Trimming cost V 3 bases and J 6 bases, with 5 bases left between them. The CDR3 extends over 11 amino acids. CDR3: CASSFSDGYTF. The CDR3 nucleotides are TGTGCCAGCAGTTTTTCGGATGGCTACACCTTC.

This clonotype was counted at least ten times. The chain couples TRBV28 to TRBJ2-1; 8 bases align to TRBD2. Germline trimming cut 6 bases from V and 10 bases from J; bases unmatched to any gene: 8. In germline, CDR1 is MDHEN, CDR2 SYDVKM. The CDR3 runs to 13 residues. The CDR3 DNA reads as TGTGCCAGCAGGGGCGGGGGGCTCAAGGAGCAGTTCTTC. Protein: CASRGGGLKEQFF.

This clonotype was counted many times. The gene calls are TRBV20-1 and TRBJ2-7; D ambiguous. Germline lookup yields CDR1 DFQATT and CDR2 SNEGSKA (reference sequence). The V end lost 3 bases, the J end lost 6 bases, and 18 bases lay between the germline ends. The CDR3 is made up of 14 amino acids. The CDR3 DNA reads as TGCAGTGCTAGTTTGGACCCAAGGGTAGGCGAGCAGTACTTC. Its translation: CSASLDPRVGEQYF.

This clonotype was observed many times. The chain links TRBV3-1 to TRBJ1-2, with D unresolved. In germline, CDR1 is LGHDT, CDR2 YNNKEL (reference sequence). The CDR3 sequence is 13 residues long. V was clipped by 3 bases and J by 8 bases, with 13 bases between them. For the CDR3, the DNA is TGTGCCAGCAGCCAGGAGATGACCCGCGGCTACACCTTC. Amino acid sequence: CASSQEMTRGYTF.

This clonotype was seen ten or more times. The chain links TRBV29-1 to TRBJ2-5, with TRBD2 identical over 7 bases. The V and J ends lost 3 bases and 4 bases, in that order; junction bases with no gene match: 8. Looked up from germline, CDR1 is SQVTM and CDR2 is ANQGSEA. The CDR3 consists of 14 residues. The CDR3 region is CSVEGRDYRETQYF. In DNA, the CDR3 is TGCAGCGTTGAGGGTAGGGACTACAGAGAGACCCAGTACTTC. Full variable domain (remainder filled in from reference TRBV29-1 and TRBJ2-5): SAVISQKPSRDICQRGTSLTIQCQVDSQVTMMFWYRQQPGQSLTLIATANQGSEATYESGFVIDKFPISRPNLTFSTLTVSNMSPEDSSIYLCSVEGRDYRETQYFGPGTRLLVL.

This clonotype showed up many times. The chain uses TRBV6-5 and TRBJ1-1; D is possibly TRBD1 (6 bases). Trimming cost V 5 bases and J 7 bases, with 8 bases left between them. The CDR3 has 11 residues. The germline CDR1 and CDR2 sequences are MNHEY and SVGAGI. Here the CDR3 reads CASSGTLEAFF. The CDR3 coding sequence is TGTGCCAGCAGTGGGACACTTGAAGCTTTCTTT.

This clonotype occurred many times. CDR3 region: CATNEKGQGVTEAFF. The CDR3 DNA reads as TGTGCCACCAATGAAAAAGGACAGGGAGTAACTGAAGCTTTCTTT. The V gene is TRBV24-1, the J gene TRBJ1-1; 8 bases match TRBD1. Germline CDR1 KGHDR, CDR2 SFDVKD. J gave up 5 bases and V 8 bases, and 12 bases lay outside the gene matches. The CDR3 has 15 residues.

This clonotype occurred many times. The CDR3 DNA reads as TGTGCCAGCTCACCAGTAAGGGGCACCGGGGAGCTGTTTTTT. It encodes CASSPVRGTGELFF. The chain uses TRBV18 and TRBJ2-2, with TRBD1 as a possible D gene (5 bases). Germline loops: CDR1 KGHSH, CDR2 LQKENI. The CDR3 contains 14 residues. V dropped 2 bases and J dropped 4 bases, with 8 bases sitting between them.

This clonotype occurred a few times. The chain has TRBV11-2 and TRBJ2-5; TRBD2 matches 13 bases. The CDR3 has 15 residues. The germline V gene encodes CDR1 SGHAT and CDR2 FQNNGV. With V trimmed by 3 bases and J by 5 bases, 3 bases remained unmatched. The CDR3 reads CASSFGLAGEETQYF. The CDR3 DNA follows: TGTGCCAGCAGCTTCGGACTAGCGGGGGAGGAGACCCAGTACTTC.

This clonotype was found many times. The genes are TRBV7-2 and TRBJ2-1, with D possibly TRBD2 on 5 matching bases. The CDR3 has 12 amino acids. Trimming cost V 4 bases and J 9 bases, with 10 bases left between them. The V gene's germline CDR1 is SGHTA and CDR2 FQGNSA. This CDR3 reads CASSSDSGEQFF. The DNA of the CDR3 is TGTGCCAGCAGCTCGGACTCAGGTGAGCAGTTCTTC.

This clonotype was detected ten times or more. The V and J genes are TRBV20-1 and TRBJ2-3; TRBD1 might be the D (5 bases). The CDR3 loop spans 15 amino acids. Germline CDR1 and CDR2: DFQATT and SNEGSKA (reference sequence). V dropped 5 bases and J dropped 2 bases, with 17 bases sitting between them. The CDR3, as DNA: TGCAGTGCTCCCGGCCTTTGGGGCCTCACAGATACGCAGTATTTT. It translates to CSAPGLWGLTDTQYF.

This clonotype was found many times. The chain carries TRBV20-1 and TRBJ1-2, with D uncertain. The CDR3 totals 14 residues. CDR1 and CDR2 (germline): DFQATT, SNEGSKA (reference sequence). V lost 4 bases, J lost 8 bases, and 20 bases lay in between. The CDR3 is CSATNEALARGYTF. DNA of the CDR3: TGCAGTGCTACTAACGAGGCCCTGGCGAGAGGCTACACCTTC.

This clonotype appeared many times. The chain combines TRBV20-1 with TRBJ2-3; no clear D gene. The CDR3 length is 12 residues. The V end was cut by 1 base, the J end by 2 bases, with 4 bases between. The V gene's germline CDR1 is DFQATT and CDR2 SNEGSKA (reference sequence). The CDR3 bases are TGCAGTGCTAGAGCGAACACAGATACGCAGTATTTT. It encodes CSARANTDTQYF.

This clonotype has a count of ten or more. This chain joins TRBV29-1 and TRBJ2-1; D uncertain. CDR3 length: 12 residues. Germline CDR1 is SQVTM and CDR2 is ANQGSEA. Trimming pared 3 bases from V and 6 bases from J, leaving 9 bases between. CDR3 loop: CSVDPNGNEQFF. The CDR3 nucleotides read TGCAGCGTTGATCCAAATGGCAATGAGCAGTTCTTC.

This clonotype was counted ten times or more. The chain combines TRBV28 with TRBJ2-2, with TRBD1 identical over 7 bases. V lost 7 bases and J lost 0; bases outside the gene matches: 5. The CDR3 covers 15 residues. The germline gives CDR1 MDHEN, CDR2 SYDVKM. Here the CDR3 reads CASKLQGSNTGELFF. In DNA form, the CDR3 reads TGTGCCAGCAAGCTACAGGGGTCGAACACCGGGGAGCTGTTTTTT.

This clonotype was seen repeatedly, ten times or more. The chain has TRBV28 and TRBJ1-1; D possibly corresponds to TRBD1 (5 bases). From germline, CDR1 is MDHEN and CDR2 SYDVKM. This CDR3 comprises 15 residues. The V end lost 5 bases, the J end lost 10 bases, and 23 bases lay between the germline ends. The chain's CDR3 is CASSPRDLRRMGAFF. CDR3 sequence (DNA): TGTGCCAGCAGTCCGAGGGACCTTCGCCGAATGGGAGCTTTCTTT.

The chain employs TRBV4-2 and TRBJ2-1; the match to TRBD2 covers 8 bases. Germline V gene data show CDR1 as LGHNA and CDR2 as YNFKEQ. The CDR3 has 18 residues. Trimming at V came to 2 bases and at J to 3 bases, leaving 12 bases not matched to a gene. The chain's CDR3 is CASSQRISAGEFYNEQFF. CDR3 coding DNA: TGTGCCAGCAGCCAACGCATTTCAGCGGGGGAATTCTACAATGAGCAGTTCTTC.

The chain combines TRBV7-8 with TRBJ2-2; tentatively, D is TRBD1 (6 bases). This CDR3 contains 18 residues. V was clipped by 4 bases and J by 5 bases, with 23 bases between them. Germline CDR1 is SGHVS and CDR2 is FQNEAQ. CDR3: CASSWGVQGISRTGELFF. DNA for the CDR3: TGTGCCAGCAGCTGGGGCGTCCAGGGGATAAGCCGGACCGGGGAGCTGTTTTTT.

There are many counts of this clonotype. A read error may account for a junction end that differs from germline. The chain is built from TRBV7-7 and TRBJ2-3, with a weak D call TRBD1 (6 bases). Germline-derived CDR1 and CDR2 are SSHAT and FNYEAQ (reference sequence). The CDR3 is 15 amino acids. This CDR3 is CASSFTGSQTDTQYF. In DNA, the CDR3 is TGTGCTAGCAGCTTCACAGGGAGTCAAACAGATACGCAGTATTTT.

This clonotype was seen repeatedly, ten times or more. CDR3 sequence (DNA): TGTGCCAGCAGCCACGTCACCGAAGTCTCTGGGGCCAACGTCCTGACTTTC. Translating it yields CASSHVTEVSGANVLTF. The chain links TRBV3-1 to TRBJ2-6; unclear D gene. Trimming removed 3 bases at V and 0 bases at J, with 12 bases between. Germline V gene data show CDR1 as LGHDT and CDR2 as YNNKEL (reference sequence). The length of the CDR3 is 17 residues. Full variable domain (rest looked up from reference TRBV3-1 and TRBJ2-6): DTAVSQTPKYLVTQMGNDKSIKCEQNLGHDTMYWYKQDSKKFLKIMFSYNNKELIINETVPNRFSPKSPDKAHLNLHINSLELGDSAVYFCASSHVTEVSGANVLTFGAGSRLTVL.

This clonotype was seen repeatedly, ten times or more. The gene calls are TRBV4-3 and TRBJ2-2; unclear D gene. Germline V lookup: CDR1 LGHNA, CDR2 YSLEER. The ends were cut back, 0 bases at V and 6 bases at J, with 14 bases in the middle. The length of the CDR3 is 16 residues. CDR3 sequence: CASSQEVPSIAGELFF. DNA for the CDR3: TGCGCCAGCAGCCAAGAAGTTCCCAGTATCGCCGGGGAGCTGTTTTTT.